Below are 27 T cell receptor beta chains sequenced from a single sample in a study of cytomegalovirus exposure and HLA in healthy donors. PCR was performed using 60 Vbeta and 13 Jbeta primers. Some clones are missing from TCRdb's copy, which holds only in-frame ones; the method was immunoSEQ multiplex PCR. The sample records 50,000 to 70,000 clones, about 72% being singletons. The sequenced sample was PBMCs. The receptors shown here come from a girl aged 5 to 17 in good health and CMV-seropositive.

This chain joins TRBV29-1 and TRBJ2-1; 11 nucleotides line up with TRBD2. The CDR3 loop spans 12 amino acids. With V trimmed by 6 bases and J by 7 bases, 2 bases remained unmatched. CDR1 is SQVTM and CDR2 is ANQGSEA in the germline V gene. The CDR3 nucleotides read TGCAGCGTACTAGCGGGAGTAAATGAGCAGTTCTTC. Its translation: CSVLAGVNEQFF.

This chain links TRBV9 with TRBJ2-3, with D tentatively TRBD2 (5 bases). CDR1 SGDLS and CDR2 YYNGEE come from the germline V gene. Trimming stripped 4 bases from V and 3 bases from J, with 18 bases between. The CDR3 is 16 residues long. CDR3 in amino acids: CASSPRTASGTDTQYF. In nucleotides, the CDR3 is TGTGCCAGCAGCCCCCGGACTGCCTCGGGGACAGATACGCAGTATTTT.

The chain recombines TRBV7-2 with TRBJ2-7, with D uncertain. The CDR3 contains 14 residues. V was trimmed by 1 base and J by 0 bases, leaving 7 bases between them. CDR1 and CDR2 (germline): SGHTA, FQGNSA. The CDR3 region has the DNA TGTGCCAGCAGCTTAGTCGGTAGCTCCTACGAGCAGTACTTC. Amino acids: CASSLVGSSYEQYF.

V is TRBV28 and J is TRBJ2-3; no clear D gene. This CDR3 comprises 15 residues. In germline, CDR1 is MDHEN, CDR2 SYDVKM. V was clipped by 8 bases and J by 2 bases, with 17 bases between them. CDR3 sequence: CASSTASGLTDTQYF. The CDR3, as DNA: TGTGCCAGCTCAACGGCCTCAGGCCTCACAGATACGCAGTATTTT.

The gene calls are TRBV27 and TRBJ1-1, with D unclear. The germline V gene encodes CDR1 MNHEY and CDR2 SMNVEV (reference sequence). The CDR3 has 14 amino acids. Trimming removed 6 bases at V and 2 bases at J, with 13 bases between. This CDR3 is CASRSGRGNTEAFF. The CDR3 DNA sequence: TGTGCCAGCAGGTCGGGCCGGGGAAACACTGAAGCTTTCTTT.

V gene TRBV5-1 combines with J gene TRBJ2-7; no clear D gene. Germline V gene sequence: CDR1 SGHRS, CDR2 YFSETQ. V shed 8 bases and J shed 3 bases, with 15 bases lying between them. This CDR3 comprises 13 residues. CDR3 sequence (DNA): TGCGCCAGTCTCTCCCGACACTGCTACGAGCAGTACTTC. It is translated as CASLSRHCYEQYF.

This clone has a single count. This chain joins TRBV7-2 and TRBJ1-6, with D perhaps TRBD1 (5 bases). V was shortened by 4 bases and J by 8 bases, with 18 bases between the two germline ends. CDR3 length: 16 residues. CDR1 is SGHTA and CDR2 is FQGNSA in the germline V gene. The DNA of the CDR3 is TGTGCCAGCAGCTCCGCAGGGAGGGCCCGGGATTCACCCCTCCACTTT. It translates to CASSSAGRARDSPLHF.

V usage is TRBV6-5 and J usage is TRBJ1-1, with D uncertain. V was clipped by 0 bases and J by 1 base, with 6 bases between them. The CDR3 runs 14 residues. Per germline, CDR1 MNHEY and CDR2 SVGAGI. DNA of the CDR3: TGTGCCAGCAGTTACTCTTCCCAGAACACTGAAGCTTTCTTT. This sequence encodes CASSYSSQNTEAFF.

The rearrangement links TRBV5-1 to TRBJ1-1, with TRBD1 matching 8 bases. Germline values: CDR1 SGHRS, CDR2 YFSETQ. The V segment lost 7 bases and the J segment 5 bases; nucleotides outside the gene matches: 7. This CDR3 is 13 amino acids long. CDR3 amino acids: CASFKQGETEAFF. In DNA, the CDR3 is TGCGCCAGCTTCAAACAGGGGGAGACTGAAGCTTTCTTT.

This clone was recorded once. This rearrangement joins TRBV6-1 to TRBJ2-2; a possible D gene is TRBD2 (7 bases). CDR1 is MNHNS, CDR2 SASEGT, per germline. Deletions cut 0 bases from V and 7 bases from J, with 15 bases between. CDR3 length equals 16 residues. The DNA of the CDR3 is TGTGCCAGCAGTGAAGCGGCGGGGGCTAATAGCGGGGAGCTGTTTTTT. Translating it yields CASSEAAGANSGELFF.

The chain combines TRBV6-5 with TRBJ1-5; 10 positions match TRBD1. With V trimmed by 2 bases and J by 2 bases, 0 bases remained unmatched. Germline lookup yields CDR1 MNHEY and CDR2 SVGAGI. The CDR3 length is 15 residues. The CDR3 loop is CASSYGTGGNQPQHF. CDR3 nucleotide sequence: TGTGCCAGCAGTTACGGGACAGGGGGCAATCAGCCCCAGCATTTT.

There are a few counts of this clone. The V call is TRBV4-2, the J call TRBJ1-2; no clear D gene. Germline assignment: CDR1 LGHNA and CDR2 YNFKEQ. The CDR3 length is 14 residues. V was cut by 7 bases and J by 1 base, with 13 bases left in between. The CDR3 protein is CASTPGSDNYGYTF. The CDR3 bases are TGTGCCAGCACCCCCGGGAGTGATAACTATGGCTACACCTTC.

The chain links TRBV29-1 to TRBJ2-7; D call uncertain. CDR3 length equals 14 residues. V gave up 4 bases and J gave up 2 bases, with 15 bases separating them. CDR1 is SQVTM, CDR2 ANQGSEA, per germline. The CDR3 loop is CSVVLAATAYEQYF. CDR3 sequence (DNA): TGCAGCGTTGTCCTCGCGGCGACCGCCTACGAGCAGTACTTC.

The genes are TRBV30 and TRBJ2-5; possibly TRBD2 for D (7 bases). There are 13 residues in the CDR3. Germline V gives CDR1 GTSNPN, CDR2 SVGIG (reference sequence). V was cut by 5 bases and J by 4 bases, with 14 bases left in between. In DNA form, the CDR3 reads TGTGCCTGGGGGGTGAGGGGGGGAGAGACCCAGTACTTC. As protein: CAWGVRGGETQYF.

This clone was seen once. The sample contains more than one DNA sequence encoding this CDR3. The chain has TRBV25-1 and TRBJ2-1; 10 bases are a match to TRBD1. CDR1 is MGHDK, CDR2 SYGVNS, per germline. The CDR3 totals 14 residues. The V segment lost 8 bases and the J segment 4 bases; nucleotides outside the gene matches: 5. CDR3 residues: CASLPGQGYNEQFF. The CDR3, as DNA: TGTGCCAGCCTTCCGGGACAGGGGTACAATGAGCAGTTCTTC.

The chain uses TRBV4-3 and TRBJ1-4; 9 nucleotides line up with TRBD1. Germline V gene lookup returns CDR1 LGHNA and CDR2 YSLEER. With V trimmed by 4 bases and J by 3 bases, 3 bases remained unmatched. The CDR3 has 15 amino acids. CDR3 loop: CASSLGQGPNEKLFF. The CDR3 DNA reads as TGCGCCAGCAGCCTGGGACAGGGCCCTAATGAAAAACTGTTTTTT.

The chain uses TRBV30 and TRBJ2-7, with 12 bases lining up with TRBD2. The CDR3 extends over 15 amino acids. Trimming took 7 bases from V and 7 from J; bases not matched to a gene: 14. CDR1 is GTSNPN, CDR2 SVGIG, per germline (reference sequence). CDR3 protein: CAYIPSGRGAGEQYF. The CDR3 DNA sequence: TGTGCCTATATCCCTAGCGGGAGGGGTGCTGGGGAGCAGTACTTC.

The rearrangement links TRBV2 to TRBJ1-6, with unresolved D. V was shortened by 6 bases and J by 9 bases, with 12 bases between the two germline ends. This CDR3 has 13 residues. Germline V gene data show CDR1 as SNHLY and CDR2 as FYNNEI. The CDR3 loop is CASSGEGTSPLHF. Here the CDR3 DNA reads TGTGCCAGCAGCGGGGAGGGAACTTCACCCCTCCACTTT.

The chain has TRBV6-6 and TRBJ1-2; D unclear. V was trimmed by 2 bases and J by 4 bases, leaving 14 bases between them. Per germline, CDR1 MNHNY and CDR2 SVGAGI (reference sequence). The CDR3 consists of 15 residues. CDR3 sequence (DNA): TGTGCCAGCAGTTACGGGCCGGCAGACCTCTATGGCTACACCTTC. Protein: CASSYGPADLYGYTF.

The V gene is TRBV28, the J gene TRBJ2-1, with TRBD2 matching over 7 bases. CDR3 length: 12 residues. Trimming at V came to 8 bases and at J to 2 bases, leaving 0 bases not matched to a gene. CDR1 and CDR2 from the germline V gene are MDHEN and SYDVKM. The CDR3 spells CASGTTYNEQFF. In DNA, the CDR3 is TGTGCCAGCGGGACTACCTACAATGAGCAGTTCTTC.

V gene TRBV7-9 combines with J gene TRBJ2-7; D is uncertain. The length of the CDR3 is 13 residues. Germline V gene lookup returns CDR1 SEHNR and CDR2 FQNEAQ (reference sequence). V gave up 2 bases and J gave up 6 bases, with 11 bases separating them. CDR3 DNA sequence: TGTGCCAGCAGCTTAATTATCCTAACCGAGCAGTACTTC. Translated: CASSLIILTEQYF.

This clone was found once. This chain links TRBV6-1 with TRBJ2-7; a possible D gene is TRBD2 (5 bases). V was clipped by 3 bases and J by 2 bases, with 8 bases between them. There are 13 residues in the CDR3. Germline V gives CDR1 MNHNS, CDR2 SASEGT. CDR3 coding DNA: TGTGCCAGCAGTGATCGGGGAGCCTACGAGCAGTACTTC. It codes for CASSDRGAYEQYF.

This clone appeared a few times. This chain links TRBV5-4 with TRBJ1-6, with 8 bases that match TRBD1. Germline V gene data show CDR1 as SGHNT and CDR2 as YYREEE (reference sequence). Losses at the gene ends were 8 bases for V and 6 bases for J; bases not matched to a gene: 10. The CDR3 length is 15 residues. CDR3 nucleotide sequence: TGTGCCAGTGGAGGACAGGGACTTGGTAATTCACCCCTCCACTTT. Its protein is CASGGQGLGNSPLHF.

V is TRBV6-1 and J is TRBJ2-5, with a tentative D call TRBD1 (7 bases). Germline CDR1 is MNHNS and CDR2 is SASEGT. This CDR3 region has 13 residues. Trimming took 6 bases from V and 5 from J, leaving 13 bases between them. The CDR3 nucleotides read TGTGCCAGCAGAACGACAGGGAGGGAGACCCAGTACTTC. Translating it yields CASRTTGRETQYF.

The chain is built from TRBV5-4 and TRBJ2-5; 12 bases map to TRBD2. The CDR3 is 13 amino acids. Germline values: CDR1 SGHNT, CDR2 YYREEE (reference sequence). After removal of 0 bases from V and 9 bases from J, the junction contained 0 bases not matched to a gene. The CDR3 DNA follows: TGTGCCAGCAGCTTGGGGACTAGCGGGGCCCAGTACTTC. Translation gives CASSLGTSGAQYF.

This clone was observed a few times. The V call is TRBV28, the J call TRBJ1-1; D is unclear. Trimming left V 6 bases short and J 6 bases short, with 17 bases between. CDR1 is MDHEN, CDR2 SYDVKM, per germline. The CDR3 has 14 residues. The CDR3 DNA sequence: TGTGCCAGCAGCTGGAGGAATCCTCTAGCTGAAGCTTTCTTT. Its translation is CASSWRNPLAEAFF.

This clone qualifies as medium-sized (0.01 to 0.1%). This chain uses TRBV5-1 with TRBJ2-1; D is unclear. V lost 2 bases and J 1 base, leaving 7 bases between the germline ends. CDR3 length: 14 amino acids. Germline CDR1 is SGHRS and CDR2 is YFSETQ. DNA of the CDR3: TGCGCCAGCAGCTTCTCGTCGTCCTACAATGAGCAGTTCTTC. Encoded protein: CASSFSSSYNEQFF.